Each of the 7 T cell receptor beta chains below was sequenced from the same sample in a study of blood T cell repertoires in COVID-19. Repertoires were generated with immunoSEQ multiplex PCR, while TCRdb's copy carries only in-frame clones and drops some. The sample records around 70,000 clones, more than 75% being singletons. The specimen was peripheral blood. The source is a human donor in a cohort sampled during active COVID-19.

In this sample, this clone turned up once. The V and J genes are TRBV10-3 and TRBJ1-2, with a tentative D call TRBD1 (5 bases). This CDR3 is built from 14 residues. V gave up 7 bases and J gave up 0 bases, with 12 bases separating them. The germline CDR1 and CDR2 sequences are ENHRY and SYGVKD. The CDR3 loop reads CAITMDTANYGYTF. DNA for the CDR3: TGTGCCATCACCATGGACACTGCTAACTATGGCTACACCTTC.

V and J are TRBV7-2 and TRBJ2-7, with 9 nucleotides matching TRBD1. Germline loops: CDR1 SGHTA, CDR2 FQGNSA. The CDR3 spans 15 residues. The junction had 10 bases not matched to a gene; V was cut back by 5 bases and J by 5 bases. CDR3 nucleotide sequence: TGTGCCAGCAGCCCTGGGACAGGGATTTACAACGAGCAGTACTTC. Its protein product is CASSPGTGIYNEQYF.

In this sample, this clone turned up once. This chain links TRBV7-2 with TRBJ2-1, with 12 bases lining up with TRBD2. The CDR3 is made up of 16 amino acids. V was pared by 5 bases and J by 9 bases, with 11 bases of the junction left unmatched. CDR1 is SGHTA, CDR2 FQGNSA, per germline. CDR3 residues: CASSPPGLAGGIEQFF. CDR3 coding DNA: TGTGCCAGCAGCCCCCCGGGGCTAGCGGGGGGGATTGAGCAGTTCTTC.

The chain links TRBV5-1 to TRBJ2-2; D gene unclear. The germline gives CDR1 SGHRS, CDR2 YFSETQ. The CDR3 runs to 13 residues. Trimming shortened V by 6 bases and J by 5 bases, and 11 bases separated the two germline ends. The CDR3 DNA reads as TGCGCCAGCAAGGCGGCCGATACCGGGGAGCTGTTTTTT. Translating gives CASKAADTGELFF.

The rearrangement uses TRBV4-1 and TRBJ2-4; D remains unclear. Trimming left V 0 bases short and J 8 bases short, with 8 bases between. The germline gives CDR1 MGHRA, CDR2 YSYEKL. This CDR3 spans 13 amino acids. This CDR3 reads CASSQDPPDIQYF. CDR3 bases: TGCGCCAGCAGCCAAGATCCCCCTGACATTCAGTACTTC.

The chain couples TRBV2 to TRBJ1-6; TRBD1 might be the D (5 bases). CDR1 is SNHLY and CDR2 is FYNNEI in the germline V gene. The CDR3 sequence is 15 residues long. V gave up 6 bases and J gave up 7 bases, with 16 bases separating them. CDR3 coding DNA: TGTGCCAGCAGGGACCTTACCGGGGGAAATTCACCCCTCCACTTT. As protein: CASRDLTGGNSPLHF.

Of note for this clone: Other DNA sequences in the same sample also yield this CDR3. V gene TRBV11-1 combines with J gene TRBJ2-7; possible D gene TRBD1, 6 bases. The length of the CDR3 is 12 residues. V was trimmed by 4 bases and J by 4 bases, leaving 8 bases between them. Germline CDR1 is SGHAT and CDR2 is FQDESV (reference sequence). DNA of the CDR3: TGTGCCAGCAGCTCTCAGGGGTACGAGCAGTACTTC. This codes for CASSSQGYEQYF. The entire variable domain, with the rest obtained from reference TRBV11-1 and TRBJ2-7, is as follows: EAEVAQSPRYKITEKSQAVAFWCDPISGHATLYWYRQILGQGPELLVQFQDESVVDDSQLPKDRFSAERLKGVDSTLKIQPAELGDSAMYLCASSSQGYEQYFGPGTRLTVT.